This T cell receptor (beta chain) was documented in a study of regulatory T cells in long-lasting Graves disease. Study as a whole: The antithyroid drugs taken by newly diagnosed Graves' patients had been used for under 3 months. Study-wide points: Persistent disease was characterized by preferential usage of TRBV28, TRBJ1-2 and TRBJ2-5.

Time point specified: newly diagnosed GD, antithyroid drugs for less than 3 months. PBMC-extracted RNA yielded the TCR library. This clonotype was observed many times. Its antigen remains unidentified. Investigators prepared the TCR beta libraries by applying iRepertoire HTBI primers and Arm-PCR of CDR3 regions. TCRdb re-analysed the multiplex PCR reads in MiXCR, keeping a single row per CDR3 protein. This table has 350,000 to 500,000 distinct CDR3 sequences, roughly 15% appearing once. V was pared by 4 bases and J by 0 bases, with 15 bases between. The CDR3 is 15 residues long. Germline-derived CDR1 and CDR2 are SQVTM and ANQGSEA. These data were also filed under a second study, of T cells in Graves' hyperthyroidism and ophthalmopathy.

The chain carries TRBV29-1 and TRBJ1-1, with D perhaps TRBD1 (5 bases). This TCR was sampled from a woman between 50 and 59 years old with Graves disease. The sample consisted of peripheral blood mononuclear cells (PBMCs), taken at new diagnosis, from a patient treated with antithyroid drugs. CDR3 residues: CSVVALGPLNTEAFF. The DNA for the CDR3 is TGCAGCGTTGTTGCGCTGGGACCGCTGAACACTGAAGCTTTCTTT.